This T cell receptor (beta chain) was captured by sequencing in a study of T cells in localized non-small cell lung cancer. The method was immunoSEQ multiplex PCR; TCRdb's version includes in-frame clones alone and lacks a portion of them. The sample has approximately 21,000 clones; approximately 90% are singletons. Of note for this clone: Its antigen is undetermined.

Findings of the study overall: Uninvolved adjacent lung had higher T cell clonality than tumor and all other tissues. Heterogeneity stays possible, as sequencing covered only one tumor region. Blood T cell density predicted longer survival; adjacent-lung clonality, shorter.

The sequences come from peripheral blood, collected before any cancer treatment. This TCR derives from a woman aged 40-75 years with stage I lung adenocarcinoma.

CDR3 in amino acids: CASSFLRDTDTQYF. The DNA of the CDR3 is TGCGCCAGCAGCTTCCTCCGGGACACAGATACGCAGTATTTT. The J gene is TRBJ2-3, the V gene TRBV5-1; tentative D call: TRBD2 (5 bases). The CDR3 runs to 14 residues. Deletions cut 2 bases from V and 2 bases from J, with 9 bases between. Germline V gene sequence: CDR1 SGHRS, CDR2 YFSETQ.